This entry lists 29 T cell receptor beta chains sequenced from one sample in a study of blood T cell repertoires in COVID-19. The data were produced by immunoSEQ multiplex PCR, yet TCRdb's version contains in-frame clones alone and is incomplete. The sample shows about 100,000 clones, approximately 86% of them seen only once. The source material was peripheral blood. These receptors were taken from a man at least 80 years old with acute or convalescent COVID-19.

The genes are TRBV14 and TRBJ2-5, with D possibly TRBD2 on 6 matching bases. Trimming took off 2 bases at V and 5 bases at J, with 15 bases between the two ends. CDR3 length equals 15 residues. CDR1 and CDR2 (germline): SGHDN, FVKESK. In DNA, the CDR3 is TGTGCCAGCAGCCAAACGGAGGGGCTGAAGGAGACCCAGTACTTC. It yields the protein CASSQTEGLKETQYF.

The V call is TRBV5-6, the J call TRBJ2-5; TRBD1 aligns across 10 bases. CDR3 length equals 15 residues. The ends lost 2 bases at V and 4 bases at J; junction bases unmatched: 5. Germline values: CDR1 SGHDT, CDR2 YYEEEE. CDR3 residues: CASSFSGTGAETQYF. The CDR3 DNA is TGTGCCAGCAGCTTTAGCGGGACAGGGGCAGAGACCCAGTACTTC.

CDR3 nucleotides: TGTGCCAGCTGGGAGTTCTTCCACCAGGGACAGGGCCGCGGCACTGAAGCTTTCTTT. Its translation is CASWEFFHQGQGRGTEAFF. The genes are TRBV6-4 and TRBJ1-1, with 9 bases identical to TRBD1. V lost 8 bases, J lost 4 bases, and 23 bases stayed unmatched. The germline V gene has CDR1 MRHNA and CDR2 SNTAGT. The CDR3 length is 19 residues.

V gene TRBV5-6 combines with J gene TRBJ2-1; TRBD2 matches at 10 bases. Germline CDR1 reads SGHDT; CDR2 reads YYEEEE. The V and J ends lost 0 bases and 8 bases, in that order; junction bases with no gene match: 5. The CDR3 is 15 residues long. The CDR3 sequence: CASSLGLAGADEQFF. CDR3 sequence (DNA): TGTGCCAGCAGCTTGGGGCTAGCGGGAGCCGATGAGCAGTTCTTC.

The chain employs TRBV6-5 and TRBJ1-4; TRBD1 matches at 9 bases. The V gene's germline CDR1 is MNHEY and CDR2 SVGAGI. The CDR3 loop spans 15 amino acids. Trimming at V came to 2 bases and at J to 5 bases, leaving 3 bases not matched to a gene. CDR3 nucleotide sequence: TGTGCCAGCAGTTACGGGACAGGGCTGAATGAAAAACTGTTTTTT. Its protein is CASSYGTGLNEKLFF.

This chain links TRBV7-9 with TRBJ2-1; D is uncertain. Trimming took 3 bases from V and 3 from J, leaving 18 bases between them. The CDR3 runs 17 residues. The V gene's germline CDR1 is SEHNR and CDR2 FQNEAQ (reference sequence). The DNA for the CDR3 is TGTGCCAGCAGCTTTTTTGAGTTTGGCGGAAACTACAATGAGCAGTTCTTC. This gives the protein CASSFFEFGGNYNEQFF. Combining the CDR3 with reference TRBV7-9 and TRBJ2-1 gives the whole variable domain DTGVSQNPRHKITKRGQNVTFRCDPISEHNRLYWYRQTLGQGPEFLTYFQNEAQLEKSRLLSDRFSAERPKGSFSTLEIQRTEQGDSAMYLCASSFFEFGGNYNEQFFGPGTRLTVL.

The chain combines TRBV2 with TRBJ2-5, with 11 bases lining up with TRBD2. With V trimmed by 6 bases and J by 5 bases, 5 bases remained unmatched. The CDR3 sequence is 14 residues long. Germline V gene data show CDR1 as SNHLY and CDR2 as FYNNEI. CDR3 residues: CASSTSGRGETQYF. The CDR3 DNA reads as TGTGCCAGCAGCACTAGCGGGAGAGGGGAGACCCAGTACTTC.

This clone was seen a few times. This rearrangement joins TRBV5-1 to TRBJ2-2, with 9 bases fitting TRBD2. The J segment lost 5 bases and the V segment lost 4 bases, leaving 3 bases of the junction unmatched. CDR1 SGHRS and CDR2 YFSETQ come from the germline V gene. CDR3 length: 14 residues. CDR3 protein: CASSPLAGTGELFF. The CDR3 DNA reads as TGCGCCAGCAGCCCTCTAGCGGGAACCGGGGAGCTGTTTTTT.

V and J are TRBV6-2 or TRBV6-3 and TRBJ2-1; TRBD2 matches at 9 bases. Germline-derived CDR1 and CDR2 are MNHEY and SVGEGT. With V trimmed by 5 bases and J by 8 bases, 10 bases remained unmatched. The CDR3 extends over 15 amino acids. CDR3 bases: TGTGCCAGCAGTGAGGAACTAGCGGGTCTCGATGAGCAGTTCTTC. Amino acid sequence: CASSEELAGLDEQFF.

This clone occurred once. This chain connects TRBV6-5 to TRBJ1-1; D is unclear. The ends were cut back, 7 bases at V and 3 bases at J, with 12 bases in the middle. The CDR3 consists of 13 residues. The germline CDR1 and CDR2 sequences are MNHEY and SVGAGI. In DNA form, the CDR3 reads TGTGCCAGCACCCCTACGGCGGACACTGAAGCTTTCTTT. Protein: CASTPTADTEAFF.

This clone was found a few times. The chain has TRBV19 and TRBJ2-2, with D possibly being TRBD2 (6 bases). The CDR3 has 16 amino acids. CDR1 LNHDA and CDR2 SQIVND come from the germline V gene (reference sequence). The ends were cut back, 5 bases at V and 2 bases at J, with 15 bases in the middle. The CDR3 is CASSSRRAGNTGELFF. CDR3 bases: TGTGCCAGTAGTTCTCGTAGAGCGGGTAACACCGGGGAGCTGTTTTTT.

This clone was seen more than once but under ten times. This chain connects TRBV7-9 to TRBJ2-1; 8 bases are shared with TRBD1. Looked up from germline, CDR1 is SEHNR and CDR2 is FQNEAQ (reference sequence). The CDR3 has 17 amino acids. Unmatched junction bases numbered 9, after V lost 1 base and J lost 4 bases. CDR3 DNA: TGTGCCAGCAGCTTAGGGACGACAGGGGTGATATACAATGAGCAGTTCTTC. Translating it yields CASSLGTTGVIYNEQFF.

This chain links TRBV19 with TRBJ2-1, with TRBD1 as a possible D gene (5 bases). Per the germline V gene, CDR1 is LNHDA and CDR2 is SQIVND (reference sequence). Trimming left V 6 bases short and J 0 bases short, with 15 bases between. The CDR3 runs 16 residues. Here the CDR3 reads CASRLMGQSSYNEQFF. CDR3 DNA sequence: TGTGCCAGTAGGTTGATGGGGCAGAGCTCCTACAATGAGCAGTTCTTC.

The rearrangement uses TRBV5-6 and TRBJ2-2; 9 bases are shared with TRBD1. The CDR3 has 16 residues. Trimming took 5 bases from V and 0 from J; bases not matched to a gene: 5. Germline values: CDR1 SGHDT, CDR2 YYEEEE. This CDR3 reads CASRRGQGTNTGELFF. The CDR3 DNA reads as TGTGCCAGCAGACGGGGACAGGGAACGAACACCGGGGAGCTGTTTTTT.

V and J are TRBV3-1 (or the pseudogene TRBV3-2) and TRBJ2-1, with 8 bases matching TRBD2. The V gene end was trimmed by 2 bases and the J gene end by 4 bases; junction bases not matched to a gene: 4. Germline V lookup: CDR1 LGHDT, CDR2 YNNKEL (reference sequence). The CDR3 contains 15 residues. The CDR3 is CASSQTGGGYNEQFF. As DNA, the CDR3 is TGTGCCAGCAGCCAAACGGGAGGGGGGTACAATGAGCAGTTCTTC.

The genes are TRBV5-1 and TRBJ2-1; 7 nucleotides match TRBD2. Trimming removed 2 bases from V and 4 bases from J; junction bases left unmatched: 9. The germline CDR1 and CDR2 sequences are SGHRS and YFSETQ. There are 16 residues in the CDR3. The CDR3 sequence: CASSFLGGDLYNEQFF. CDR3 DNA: TGCGCCAGCAGCTTCCTGGGGGGGGACCTTTACAATGAGCAGTTCTTC.

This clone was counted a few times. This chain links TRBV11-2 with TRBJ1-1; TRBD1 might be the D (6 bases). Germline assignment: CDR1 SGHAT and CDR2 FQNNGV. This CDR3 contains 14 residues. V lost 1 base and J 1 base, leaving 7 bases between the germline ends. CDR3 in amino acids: CASSLAGENTEAFF. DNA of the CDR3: TGTGCCAGCAGCTTAGCAGGGGAGAACACTGAAGCTTTCTTT.

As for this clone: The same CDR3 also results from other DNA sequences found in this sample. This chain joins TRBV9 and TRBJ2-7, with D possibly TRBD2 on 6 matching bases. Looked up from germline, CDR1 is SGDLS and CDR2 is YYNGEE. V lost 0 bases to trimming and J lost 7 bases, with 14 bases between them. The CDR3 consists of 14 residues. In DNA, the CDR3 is TGTGCCAGCAGCGTAGGGGGGTGGGGGGAAGAGCAGTACTTC. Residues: CASSVGGWGEEQYF. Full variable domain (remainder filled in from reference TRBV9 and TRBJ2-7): DSGVTQTPKHLITATGQRVTLRCSPRSGDLSVYWYQQSLDQGLQFLIQYYNGEERAKGNILERFSAQQFPDLHSELNLSSLELGDSALYFCASSVGGWGEEQYFGPGTRLTVT.

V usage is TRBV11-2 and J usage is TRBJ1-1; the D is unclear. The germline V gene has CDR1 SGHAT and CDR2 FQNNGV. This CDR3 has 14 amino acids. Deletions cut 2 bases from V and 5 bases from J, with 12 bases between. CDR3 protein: CASSLNTLGTEAFF. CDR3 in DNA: TGTGCCAGCAGCTTAAATACACTCGGGACTGAAGCTTTCTTT.

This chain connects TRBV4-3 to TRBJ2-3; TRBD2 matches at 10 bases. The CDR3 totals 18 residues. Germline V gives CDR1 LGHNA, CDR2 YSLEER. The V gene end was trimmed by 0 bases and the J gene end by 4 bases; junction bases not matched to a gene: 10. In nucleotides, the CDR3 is TGCGCCAGCAGCCAAGAACAATCTAGCGGGAGAGGGGCAGATACGCAGTATTTT. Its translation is CASSQEQSSGRGADTQYF.

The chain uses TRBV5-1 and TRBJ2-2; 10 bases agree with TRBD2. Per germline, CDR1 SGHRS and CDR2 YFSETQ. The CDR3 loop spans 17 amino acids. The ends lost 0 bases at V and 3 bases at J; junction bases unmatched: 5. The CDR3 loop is CASSLEASGSYTGELFF. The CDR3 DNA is TGCGCCAGCAGCTTGGAGGCTAGCGGGAGTTACACCGGGGAGCTGTTTTTT.

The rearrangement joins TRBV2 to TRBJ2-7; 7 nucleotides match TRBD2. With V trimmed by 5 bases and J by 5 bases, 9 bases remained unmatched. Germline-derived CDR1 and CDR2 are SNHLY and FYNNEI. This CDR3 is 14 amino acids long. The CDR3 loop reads CASSIRGSLDEQYF. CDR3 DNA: TGTGCCAGCAGTATACGCGGGAGCCTCGACGAGCAGTACTTC.

CDR3 protein: CASSTPPPRDTQYF. In nucleotides, the CDR3 is TGTGCCAGTAGTACACCCCCGCCTCGGGATACGCAGTATTTT. The V and J genes are TRBV19 and TRBJ2-3; D gene ambiguous. This CDR3 is built from 14 residues. V lost 4 bases, J lost 6 bases, and 14 bases lay in between. CDR1 LNHDA and CDR2 SQIVND come from the germline V gene (reference sequence).

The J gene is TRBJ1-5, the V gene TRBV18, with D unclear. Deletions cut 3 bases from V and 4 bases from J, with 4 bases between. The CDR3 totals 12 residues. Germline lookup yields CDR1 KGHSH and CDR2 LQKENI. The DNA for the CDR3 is TGTGCCAGCTCACCCCAAAATCAGCCCCAGCATTTT. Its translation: CASSPQNQPQHF.

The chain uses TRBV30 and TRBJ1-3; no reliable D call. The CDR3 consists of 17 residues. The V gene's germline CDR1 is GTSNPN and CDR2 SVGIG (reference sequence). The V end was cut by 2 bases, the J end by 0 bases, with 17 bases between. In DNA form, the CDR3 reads TGTGCCTGGAGTATAGGAACCTTCGGAGGCTCTGGAAACACCATATATTTT. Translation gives CAWSIGTFGGSGNTIYF.

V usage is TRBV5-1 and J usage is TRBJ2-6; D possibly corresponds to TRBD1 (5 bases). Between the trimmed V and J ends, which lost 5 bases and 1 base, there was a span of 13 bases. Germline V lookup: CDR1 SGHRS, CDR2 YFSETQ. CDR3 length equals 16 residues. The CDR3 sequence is CASRPLQGSGANVLTF. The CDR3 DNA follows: TGCGCCAGCAGGCCCCTTCAGGGTTCTGGGGCCAACGTCCTGACTTTC.

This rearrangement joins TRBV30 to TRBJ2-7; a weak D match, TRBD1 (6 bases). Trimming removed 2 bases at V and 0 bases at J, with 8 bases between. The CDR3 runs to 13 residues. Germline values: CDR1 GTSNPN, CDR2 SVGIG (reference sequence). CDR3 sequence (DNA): TGTGCCTGGAGTCAGGACAGCTCCTACGAGCAGTACTTC. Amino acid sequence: CAWSQDSSYEQYF.

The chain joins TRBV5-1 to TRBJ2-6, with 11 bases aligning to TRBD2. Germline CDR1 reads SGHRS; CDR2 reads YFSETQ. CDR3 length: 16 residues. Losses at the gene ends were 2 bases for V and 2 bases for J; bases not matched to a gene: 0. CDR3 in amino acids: CASSLLAGAGANVLTF. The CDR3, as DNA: TGCGCCAGCAGCTTACTAGCGGGAGCTGGGGCCAACGTCCTGACTTTC.

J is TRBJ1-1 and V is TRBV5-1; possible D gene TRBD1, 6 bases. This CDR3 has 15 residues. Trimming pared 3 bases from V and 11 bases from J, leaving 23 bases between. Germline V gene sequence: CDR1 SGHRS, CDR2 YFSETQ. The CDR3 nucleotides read TGCGCCAGCAGCTCACCGGGACGCGGACTCGACAGGGCTTTCTTT. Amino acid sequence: CASSSPGRGLDRAFF.